This paragraph reports one TCR beta chain. The data derive from a study of blood T cell repertoires in COVID-19. Study-level information: Sources were T cells, B-cell-depleted T cells, or PBMCs; the material itself was cDNA or gDNA.

Using immunoSEQ multiplex PCR, the repertoire was profiled, and TCRdb retains in-frame clones only, with some absent. This table has 55,000 to 75,000 clones, around 82% appearing once. The germline V gene encodes CDR1 SGDLS and CDR2 YYNGEE. The CDR3 length is 19 residues. V dropped 1 base and J dropped 8; count of bases not matched to a gene: 21. The sequencing sample was made of peripheral blood. This chain joins TRBV9 and TRBJ2-1, with 7 bases matching TRBD2. This receptor was taken from a man older than 75 with active COVID-19. CDR3 coding DNA: TGTGCCAGCAGCGTAATGGGGTGGGGGACCGCGGGAGCTACGGATGAGCAGTTCTTC. Translated: CASSVMGWGTAGATDEQFF. Looking up the rest from reference TRBV9 and TRBJ2-1 gives the full variable domain: DSGVTQTPKHLITATGQRVTLRCSPRSGDLSVYWYQQSLDQGLQFLIQYYNGEERAKGNILERFSAQQFPDLHSELNLSSLELGDSALYFCASSVMGWGTAGATDEQFFGPGTRLTVL.